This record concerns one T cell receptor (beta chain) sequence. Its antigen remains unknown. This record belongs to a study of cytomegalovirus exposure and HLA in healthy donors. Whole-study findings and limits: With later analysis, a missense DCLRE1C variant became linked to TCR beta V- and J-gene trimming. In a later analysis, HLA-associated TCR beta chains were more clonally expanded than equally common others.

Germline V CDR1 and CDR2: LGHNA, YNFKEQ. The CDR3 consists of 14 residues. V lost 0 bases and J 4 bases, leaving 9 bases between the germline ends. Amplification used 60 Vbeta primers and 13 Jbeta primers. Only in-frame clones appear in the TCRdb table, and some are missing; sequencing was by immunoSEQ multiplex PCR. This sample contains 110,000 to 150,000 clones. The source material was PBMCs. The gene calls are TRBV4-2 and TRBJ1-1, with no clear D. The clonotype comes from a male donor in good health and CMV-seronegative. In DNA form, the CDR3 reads TGTGCCAGCAGCCAAGACCCGGGGATCACTGAAGCTTTCTTT. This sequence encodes CASSQDPGITEAFF.